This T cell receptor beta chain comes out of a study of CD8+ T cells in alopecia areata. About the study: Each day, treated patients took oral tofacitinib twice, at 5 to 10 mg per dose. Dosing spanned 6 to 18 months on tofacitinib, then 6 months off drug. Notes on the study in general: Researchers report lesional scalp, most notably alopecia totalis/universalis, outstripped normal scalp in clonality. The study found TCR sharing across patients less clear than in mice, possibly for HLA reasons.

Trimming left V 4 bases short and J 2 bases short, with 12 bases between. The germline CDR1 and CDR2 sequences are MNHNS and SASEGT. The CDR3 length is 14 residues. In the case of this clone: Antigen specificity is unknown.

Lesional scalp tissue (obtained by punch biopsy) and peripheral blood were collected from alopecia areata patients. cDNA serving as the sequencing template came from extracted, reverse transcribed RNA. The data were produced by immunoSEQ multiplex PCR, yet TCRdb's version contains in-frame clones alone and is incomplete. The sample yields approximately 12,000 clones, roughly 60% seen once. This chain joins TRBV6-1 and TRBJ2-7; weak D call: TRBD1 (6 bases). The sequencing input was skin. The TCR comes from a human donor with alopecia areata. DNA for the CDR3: TGTGCCAGCAGTGGTCCGGGACAAGCCTACGAGCAGTACTTC. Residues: CASSGPGQAYEQYF.